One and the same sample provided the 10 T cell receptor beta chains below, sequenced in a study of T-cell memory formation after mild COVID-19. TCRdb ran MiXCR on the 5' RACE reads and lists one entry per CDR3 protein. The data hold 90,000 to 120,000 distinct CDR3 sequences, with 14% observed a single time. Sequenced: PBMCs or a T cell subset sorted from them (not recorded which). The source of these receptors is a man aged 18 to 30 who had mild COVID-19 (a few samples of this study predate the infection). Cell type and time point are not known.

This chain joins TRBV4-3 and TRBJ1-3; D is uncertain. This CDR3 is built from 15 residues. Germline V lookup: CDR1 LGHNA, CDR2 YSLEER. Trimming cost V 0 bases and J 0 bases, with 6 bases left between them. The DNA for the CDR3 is TGCGCCAGCAGCCAAGAGGGTCTCTCTGGAAACACCATATATTTT. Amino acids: CASSQEGLSGNTIYF.

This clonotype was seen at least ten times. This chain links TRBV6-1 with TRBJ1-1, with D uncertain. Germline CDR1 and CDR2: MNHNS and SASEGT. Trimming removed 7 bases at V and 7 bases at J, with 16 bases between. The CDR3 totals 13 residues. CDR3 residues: CASNRGGGREAFF. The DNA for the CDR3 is TGTGCCAGCAATCGAGGAGGAGGGCGTGAAGCTTTCTTT.

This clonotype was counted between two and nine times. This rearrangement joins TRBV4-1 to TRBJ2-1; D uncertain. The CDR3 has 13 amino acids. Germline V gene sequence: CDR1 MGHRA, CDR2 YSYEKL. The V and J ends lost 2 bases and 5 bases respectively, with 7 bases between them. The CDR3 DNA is TGCGCCAGCAGCCAAACGACAAACAATGAGCAGTTCTTC. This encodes CASSQTTNNEQFF.

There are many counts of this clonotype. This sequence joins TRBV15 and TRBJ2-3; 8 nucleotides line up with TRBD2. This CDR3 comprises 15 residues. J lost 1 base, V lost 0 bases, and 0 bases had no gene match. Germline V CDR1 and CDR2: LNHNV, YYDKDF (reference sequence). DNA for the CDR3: TGTGCCACCAGCAGAGAGCGGGGGGGCACAGATACGCAGTATTTT. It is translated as CATSRERGGTDTQYF.

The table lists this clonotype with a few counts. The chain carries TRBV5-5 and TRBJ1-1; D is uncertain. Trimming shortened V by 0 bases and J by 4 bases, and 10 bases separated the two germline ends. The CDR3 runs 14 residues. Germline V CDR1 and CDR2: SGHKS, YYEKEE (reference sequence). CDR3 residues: CASSLGIKVTEAFF. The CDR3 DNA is TGTGCCAGCAGCTTGGGAATCAAGGTCACTGAAGCTTTCTTT.

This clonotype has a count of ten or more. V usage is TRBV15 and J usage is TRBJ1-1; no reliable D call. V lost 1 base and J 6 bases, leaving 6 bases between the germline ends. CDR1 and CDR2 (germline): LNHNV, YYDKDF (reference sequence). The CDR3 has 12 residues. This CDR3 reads CATSRVGSEAFF. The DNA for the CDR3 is TGTGCCACCAGCAGAGTGGGATCTGAAGCTTTCTTT.

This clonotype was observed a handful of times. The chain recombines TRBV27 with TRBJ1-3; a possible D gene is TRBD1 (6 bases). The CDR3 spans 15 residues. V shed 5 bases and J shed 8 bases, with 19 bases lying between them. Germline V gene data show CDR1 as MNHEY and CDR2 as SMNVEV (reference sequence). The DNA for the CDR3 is TGTGCCAGCAGTCCACGATACAGGGCGGAAGACACCATATATTTT. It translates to CASSPRYRAEDTIYF.

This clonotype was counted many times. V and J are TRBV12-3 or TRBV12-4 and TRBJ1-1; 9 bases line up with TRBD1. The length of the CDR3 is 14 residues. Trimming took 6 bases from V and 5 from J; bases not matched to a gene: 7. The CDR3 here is CASRGTGLGTEAFF. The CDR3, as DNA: TGTGCCAGCAGAGGGACAGGGCTCGGAACTGAAGCTTTCTTT.

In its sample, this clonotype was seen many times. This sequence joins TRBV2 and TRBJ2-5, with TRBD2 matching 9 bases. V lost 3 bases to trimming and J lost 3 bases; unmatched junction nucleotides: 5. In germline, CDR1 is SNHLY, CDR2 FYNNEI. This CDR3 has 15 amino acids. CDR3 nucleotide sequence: TGTGCCAGCAGTGACTCGGGACTAGCAGAAGAGACCCAGTACTTC. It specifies CASSDSGLAEETQYF.

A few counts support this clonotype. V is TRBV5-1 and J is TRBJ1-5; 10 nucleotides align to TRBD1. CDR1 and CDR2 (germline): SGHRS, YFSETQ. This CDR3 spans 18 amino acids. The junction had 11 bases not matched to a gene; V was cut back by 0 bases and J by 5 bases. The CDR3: CASSLGYRDRGVDQPQHF. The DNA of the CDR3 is TGCGCCAGCAGCTTGGGATACCGGGACAGGGGCGTGGATCAGCCCCAGCATTTT. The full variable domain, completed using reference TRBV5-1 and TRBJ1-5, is KAGVTQTPRYLIKTRGQQVTLSCSPISGHRSVSWYQQTPGQGLQFLFEYFSETQRNKGNFPGRFSGRQFSNSRSEMNVSTLELGDSALYLCASSLGYRDRGVDQPQHFGDGTRLSIL.